This is a list of T cell receptor beta chains from one sample in a study of cytomegalovirus exposure and HLA in healthy donors. Method: immunoSEQ multiplex PCR; TCRdb's copy keeps in-frame clones and lacks some. The sample shows some 250,000 clones, 90% of them seen only once. The sequencing input was PBMCs. These receptors were taken from a woman in her 30s in good health and CMV-seronegative. CDR3s include the opening cysteine and the closing phenylalanine or tryptophan. The order of the fields is V gene, J gene, D gene, clone size, CDR3 DNA, CDR3 protein. The D gene is left open where the match is weak. The listing skips clone size in some rows; elsewhere it reads once, few, many or a size class.

TRBV19	TRBJ2-5	TRBD2	NA	TGTGCCAGTAGTGCCCGGACTAGCGGGATGGAGACCCAGTACTTC	CASSARTSGMETQYF
TRBV2	TRBJ2-7	NA	few	TGTGCCAGCAGTGAAGTACAGCGGCACGGGTACGAGCAGTACTTC	CASSEVQRHGYEQYF
TRBV27	TRBJ2-7	NA	NA	TGTGCCAGCAGTTTCGGTAGGGCCAACGAGCAGTACTTC	CASSFGRANEQYF
TRBV27	TRBJ2-1	NA	NA	TGTGCCAGCAGCCAGAGGACCGCGAACCACAATGAGCAGTTCTTC	CASSQRTANHNEQFF
TRBV7-9	TRBJ1-1	NA	NA	TGTGCCAGCAGCTTAAGTCTCCTAACTGAAGCTTTCTTT	CASSLSLLTEAFF
TRBV6-5	TRBJ1-5	NA	NA	TGTGCCAGCAGCGAGACACCGTATAGCAATCAGCCCCAGCATTTT	CASSETPYSNQPQHF
TRBV2	TRBJ1-2	NA	NA	TGTGCCAGCAGCGGTGTCAGCGCAGCGGCGGGCTACACCTTC	CASSGVSAAAGYTF
TRBV10-3	TRBJ2-7	NA	NA	TGTGCCATCAGTGAGCGTATCCAGGGGATGGCAAACGAGCAGTACTTC	CAISERIQGMANEQYF
TRBV5-1	TRBJ2-4	TRBD1	few	TGCGCCAGCACCCCGGGACAGGGCAAAAACATTCAGTACTTC	CASTPGQGKNIQYF
TRBV7-9	TRBJ2-7	NA	NA	TGTGCCAGCAGCCCCCCGGGCGTCTACGAGCAGTACTTC	CASSPPGVYEQYF
TRBV11-1	TRBJ2-3	NA	NA	TGTGCCAGCAGCCCAGTTACTAGCACAGATACGCAGTATTTT	CASSPVTSTDTQYF